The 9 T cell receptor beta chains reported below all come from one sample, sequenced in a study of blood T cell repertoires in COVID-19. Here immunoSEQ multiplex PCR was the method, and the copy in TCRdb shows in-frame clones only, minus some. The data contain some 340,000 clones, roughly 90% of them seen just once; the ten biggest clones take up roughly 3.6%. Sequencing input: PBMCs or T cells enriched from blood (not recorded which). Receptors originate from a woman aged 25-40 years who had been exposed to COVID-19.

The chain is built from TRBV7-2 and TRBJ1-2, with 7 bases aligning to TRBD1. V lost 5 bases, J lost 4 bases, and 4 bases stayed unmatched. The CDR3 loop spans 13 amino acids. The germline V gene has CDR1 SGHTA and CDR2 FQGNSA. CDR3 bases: TGTGCCAGCAGCGTGGGACAGTTCTATGGCTACACCTTC. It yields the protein CASSVGQFYGYTF.

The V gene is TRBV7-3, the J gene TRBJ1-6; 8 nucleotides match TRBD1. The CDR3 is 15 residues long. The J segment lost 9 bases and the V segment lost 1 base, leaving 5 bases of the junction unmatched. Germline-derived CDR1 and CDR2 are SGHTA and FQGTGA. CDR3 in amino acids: CASSLRGTGISPLHF. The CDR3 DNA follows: TGTGCCAGCAGCTTAAGGGGGACAGGAATTTCACCCCTCCACTTT.

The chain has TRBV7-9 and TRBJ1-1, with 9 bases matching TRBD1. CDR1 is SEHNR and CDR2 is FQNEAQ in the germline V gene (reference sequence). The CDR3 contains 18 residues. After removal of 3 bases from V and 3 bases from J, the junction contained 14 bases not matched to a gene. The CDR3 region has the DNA TGTGCCAGCAGCTTCAGAACAGGGGGCTATGGGATCTACACTGAAGCTTTCTTT. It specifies CASSFRTGGYGIYTEAFF.

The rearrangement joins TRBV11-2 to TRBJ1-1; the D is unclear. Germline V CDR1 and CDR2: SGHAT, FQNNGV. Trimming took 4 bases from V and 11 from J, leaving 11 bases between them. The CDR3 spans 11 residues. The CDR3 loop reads CASSSAGEAFF. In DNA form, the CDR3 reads TGTGCCAGCAGCTCGGCCGGGGAGGCTTTCTTT.

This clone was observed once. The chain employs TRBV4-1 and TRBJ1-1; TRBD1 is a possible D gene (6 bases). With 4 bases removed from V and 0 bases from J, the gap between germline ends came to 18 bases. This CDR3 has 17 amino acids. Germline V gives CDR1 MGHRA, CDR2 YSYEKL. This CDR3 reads CASSPIGQSKMNTEAFF. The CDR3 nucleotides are TGCGCCAGCAGCCCAATAGGACAGAGCAAAATGAACACTGAAGCTTTCTTT.

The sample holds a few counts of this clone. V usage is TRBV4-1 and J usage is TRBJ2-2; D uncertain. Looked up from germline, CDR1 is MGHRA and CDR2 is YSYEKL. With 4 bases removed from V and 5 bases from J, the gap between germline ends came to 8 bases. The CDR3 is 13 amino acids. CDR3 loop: CASSLETTGELFF. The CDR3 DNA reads TGCGCCAGCAGCCTTGAAACTACCGGGGAGCTGTTTTTT.

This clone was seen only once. Written as DNA, the CDR3 is TGTGCCAGCAGCGCACGTTGGGGGGATGGCTACACCTTC. It translates to CASSARWGDGYTF. V usage is TRBV6-5 and J usage is TRBJ1-2; the D gene is possibly TRBD1 (5 bases). The CDR3 loop spans 13 amino acids. CDR1 is MNHEY and CDR2 is SVGAGI in the germline V gene. Trimming took off 6 bases at V and 6 bases at J, with 14 bases between the two ends.

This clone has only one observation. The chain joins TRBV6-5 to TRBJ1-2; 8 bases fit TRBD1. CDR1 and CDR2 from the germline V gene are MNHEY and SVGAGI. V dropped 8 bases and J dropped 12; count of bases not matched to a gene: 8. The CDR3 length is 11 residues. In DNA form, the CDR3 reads TGTGCCAGCGCCAGGGGGCCTCGTGACACCTTC. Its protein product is CASARGPRDTF.

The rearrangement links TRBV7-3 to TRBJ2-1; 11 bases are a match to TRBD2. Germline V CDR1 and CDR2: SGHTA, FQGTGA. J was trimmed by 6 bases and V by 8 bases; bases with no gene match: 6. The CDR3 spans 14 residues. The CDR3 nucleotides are TGTGCCAGCGAAGAGACTAGCGGGGCCAATGAGCAGTTCTTC. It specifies CASEETSGANEQFF.